This T cell receptor beta chain emerged from a study of siplizumab effects on memory and regulatory T cells. Study findings and constraints: A small minority of alloreactive clones were mapped to unstimulated subsets. It seemed that naive T cells were more diverse than memory cells and were major contributors to the alloresponse. Only a minority of proliferating CD4+ or CD8+ clones had an assignable naive or memory phenotype, with roughly 75-97% lacking one. Siplizumab significantly reduced alloreactive sequences traceable to unstimulated CD4+ memory cells.

Repertoires were generated with immunoSEQ multiplex PCR, while TCRdb's copy carries only in-frame clones and drops some. The data contain about 100,000 clones, around 92% of them singletons. In regard to this clone: Its antigen is not identified.

V dropped 1 base and J dropped 3 bases, with 10 bases sitting between them. Germline lookup yields CDR1 SGHAT and CDR2 FQNNGV. The CDR3 sequence is 15 residues long. This sequence joins TRBV11-2 and TRBJ1-3, with TRBD1 as a possible D gene (5 bases). The sequence was obtained from a human donor in good health. What was sequenced was CD4+ T cells sorted from blood. The CDR3 sequence: CASSLGGANGNTIYF. CDR3 DNA: TGTGCCAGCAGCTTAGGAGGGGCTAATGGAAACACCATATATTTT.